This passage covers 27 T cell receptor beta chains from one sample sequenced in a study of cytomegalovirus exposure and HLA in healthy donors. The PCR employed 60 Vbeta primers together with 13 Jbeta primers. Generated by immunoSEQ multiplex PCR, the TCRdb table keeps only in-frame clones and is missing some. The table for this sample gives about 130,000 clones. Sequenced input: PBMCs. The receptors shown here come from a man aged 35 to 55 in good health and CMV-seronegative.

The chain couples TRBV25-1 to TRBJ2-2; D might be TRBD2 (6 bases). Trimming shortened V by 2 bases and J by 7 bases, and 17 bases separated the two germline ends. The germline V gene encodes CDR1 MGHDK and CDR2 SYGVNS. The CDR3 contains 16 residues. The CDR3, as DNA: TGTGCCAGCAGTGAAAAGAGGCTAGCGCATGGCGGGGAGCTGTTTTTT. Translating gives CASSEKRLAHGGELFF.

V is TRBV5-1 and J is TRBJ1-1; D is unresolved. The CDR3 loop spans 13 amino acids. Trimming cost V 1 base and J 7 bases, with 11 bases left between them. CDR1 and CDR2 from the germline V gene are SGHRS and YFSETQ. CDR3 region: CASSLSADYEAFF. CDR3 DNA: TGCGCCAGCAGCTTGAGCGCAGACTATGAAGCTTTCTTT.

The rearrangement uses TRBV2 and TRBJ2-3; 10 bases match TRBD2. Losses at the gene ends were 5 bases for V and 1 base for J; bases not matched to a gene: 0. The CDR3 runs 14 residues. From germline, CDR1 is SNHLY and CDR2 FYNNEI. CDR3 amino acids: CASSLAGGTDTQYF. The DNA for the CDR3 is TGTGCCAGCAGTCTAGCGGGAGGCACAGATACGCAGTATTTT.

The V and J genes are TRBV19 and TRBJ1-2, with 7 nucleotides matching TRBD1. The CDR3 runs 15 residues. Trimming at V came to 5 bases and at J to 0 bases, leaving 6 bases not matched to a gene. Germline loops: CDR1 LNHDA, CDR2 SQIVND (reference sequence). The CDR3 loop is CASSGQDPANYGYTF. In DNA, the CDR3 is TGTGCCAGTAGTGGACAGGACCCGGCTAACTATGGCTACACCTTC.

This chain uses TRBV29-1 with TRBJ2-7; 10 bases are a match to TRBD2. The CDR3 totals 14 residues. With 2 bases clipped from V and 2 bases from J, the junction kept 3 bases outside the gene matches. Germline CDR1 reads SQVTM; CDR2 reads ANQGSEA. As DNA, the CDR3 is TGCAGCGTTGAAACTGGACTAGCGGCCTACGAGCAGTACTTC. As protein: CSVETGLAAYEQYF.

CDR3 sequence: CASSPDFNQPQHF. The DNA of the CDR3 is TGCGCCAGCAGCCCGGACTTTAATCAGCCCCAGCATTTT. The chain combines TRBV5-1 with TRBJ1-5; D is uncertain. CDR3 length: 13 amino acids. Trimming took off 4 bases at V and 4 bases at J, with 9 bases between the two ends. Germline V gene lookup returns CDR1 SGHRS and CDR2 YFSETQ. Based on the CDR3 plus reference TRBV5-1 and TRBJ1-5, the full variable domain is KAGVTQTPRYLIKTRGQQVTLSCSPISGHRSVSWYQQTPGQGLQFLFEYFSETQRNKGNFPGRFSGRQFSNSRSEMNVSTLELGDSALYLCASSPDFNQPQHFGDGTRLSIL.

The rearrangement joins TRBV7-8 to TRBJ2-3; a possible D gene is TRBD2 (5 bases). Germline assignment: CDR1 SGHVS and CDR2 FQNEAQ. Trimming stripped 5 bases from V and 4 bases from J, with 22 bases between. The CDR3 contains 17 residues. CDR3 DNA sequence: TGTGCCAGCAGCGTGAAACTAGGCTACTCTCGCGCAGATACGCAGTATTTT. This encodes CASSVKLGYSRADTQYF.

V is TRBV6-5 and J is TRBJ2-4, with D perhaps TRBD1 (5 bases). The germline gives CDR1 MNHEY, CDR2 SVGAGI. The CDR3 extends over 13 amino acids. V lost 6 bases and J lost 15, with 21 bases in between. CDR3: CASRLTGRERPYF. The CDR3 region has the DNA TGTGCCAGCAGACTCACCGGCAGGGAACGGCCGTACTTC.

The chain uses TRBV30 and TRBJ2-1, with no clear D. The length of the CDR3 is 12 residues. CDR1 and CDR2 from the germline V gene are GTSNPN and SVGIG (reference sequence). Trimming removed 5 bases from V and 9 bases from J, with 14 bases in between. CDR3 nucleotide sequence: TGTGCCTGGGCCCAAGAAGCAGGTGAGCAGTTCTTC. Translated, it gives CAWAQEAGEQFF.

The chain uses TRBV28 and TRBJ1-5; TRBD1 aligns across 8 bases. This CDR3 region has 19 residues. The V segment lost 5 bases and the J segment 0 bases; nucleotides outside the gene matches: 15. Looked up from germline, CDR1 is MDHEN and CDR2 is SYDVKM. The CDR3, as DNA: TGTGCCAGCAGTCTGACGGGACAGGTCGTGACCTATAGCAATCAGCCCCAGCATTTT. This translates into CASSLTGQVVTYSNQPQHF.

The chain combines TRBV5-1 with TRBJ1-3; 7 bases match TRBD1. The CDR3 loop spans 16 amino acids. V lost 3 bases and J lost 4; bases outside the gene matches: 10. Germline assignment: CDR1 SGHRS and CDR2 YFSETQ. Here the CDR3 DNA reads TGCGCCAGCAGCTATACAGGGGCTACAGGAGGAAACACCATATATTTT. Its protein is CASSYTGATGGNTIYF. The entire variable domain, with the rest obtained from reference TRBV5-1 and TRBJ1-3, is as follows: KAGVTQTPRYLIKTRGQQVTLSCSPISGHRSVSWYQQTPGQGLQFLFEYFSETQRNKGNFPGRFSGRQFSNSRSEMNVSTLELGDSALYLCASSYTGATGGNTIYFGEGSWLTVV.

The chain employs TRBV6-4 and TRBJ1-2; D is perhaps TRBD1 (6 bases). The CDR3 spans 16 residues. Germline V gene sequence: CDR1 MRHNA, CDR2 SNTAGT. The V gene lost 3 bases and the J gene lost 7 bases, with 21 bases spanning the gap. DNA of the CDR3: TGTGCCAGCAGTGAATTAGTGGGGGCAGAAATCGGTGGCTACACCTTC. Encoded protein: CASSELVGAEIGGYTF.

The CDR3 here is CASSLVGAYEQYF. CDR3 DNA: TGTGCCAGCAGCTTGGTCGGGGCCTACGAGCAGTACTTC. The V gene is TRBV7-2, the J gene TRBJ2-7, with TRBD2 as a possible D gene (5 bases). V was pared by 3 bases and J by 2 bases, with 8 bases between. The CDR3 is 13 residues long. Germline assignment: CDR1 SGHTA and CDR2 FQGNSA.

The CDR3, as DNA: TGTGCCAGCAGCTACGGGGAGACCCAGTACTTC. Translated: CASSYGETQYF. The rearrangement joins TRBV9 to TRBJ2-5; D ambiguous. Germline CDR1 reads SGDLS; CDR2 reads YYNGEE. V was pared by 4 bases and J by 5 bases, with 6 bases between. The CDR3 contains 11 residues. Using reference TRBV9 and TRBJ2-5 for the parts outside the CDR3, the full variable domain is DSGVTQTPKHLITATGQRVTLRCSPRSGDLSVYWYQQSLDQGLQFLIQYYNGEERAKGNILERFSAQQFPDLHSELNLSSLELGDSALYFCASSYGETQYFGPGTRLLVL.

The rearrangement uses TRBV4-3 and TRBJ1-5, with D maybe TRBD1 (6 bases). The CDR3 extends over 15 amino acids. Germline lookup yields CDR1 LGHNA and CDR2 YSLEER. V was shortened by 1 base and J by 2 bases, with 9 bases between the two germline ends. In DNA, the CDR3 is TGCGCCAGCAGCCAAGGGACAGAGGGCAATCAGCCCCAGCATTTT. The encoded protein is CASSQGTEGNQPQHF.

The V call is TRBV2, the J call TRBJ2-2; 8 nucleotides line up with TRBD2. Germline V CDR1 and CDR2: SNHLY, FYNNEI. J lost 4 bases, V lost 1 base, and 11 bases had no gene match. This CDR3 is 18 amino acids long. DNA of the CDR3: TGTGCCAGCAGTGAAGGGTTTCGGCGAGCGGGAGTCACCGGGGAGCTGTTTTTT. Protein product: CASSEGFRRAGVTGELFF.

The chain employs TRBV7-4 and TRBJ1-6; 8 bases line up with TRBD1. This CDR3 comprises 14 residues. Germline-derived CDR1 and CDR2 are SGHVT and SQSDAQ. The trim removed 6 bases at V and 6 bases at J, leaving 4 bases unmatched. The chain's CDR3 is CASRSDRGNSPLHF. The CDR3 region has the DNA TGTGCCAGCAGATCAGACAGGGGTAATTCACCCCTCCACTTT. The variable domain in full, with the rest retrieved from reference TRBV7-4 and TRBJ1-6, is GAGVSQSPRYKVAKRGRDVALRCDSISGHVTLYWYRQTLGQGSEVLTYSQSDAQRDKSGRPSGRFSAERPERSVSTLKIQRTEQGDSAVYLCASRSDRGNSPLHFGNGTRLTVT.

The rearrangement joins TRBV21-1 to TRBJ2-3; no DNA check was done on the table's D call, TRBD2. TRBV21-1 is a listed pseudogene. This CDR3 spans 16 amino acids. CDR3: CASSKAVAGCTDTQYF. The DNA of the CDR3 is TGTGCCAGCAGCAAAGCGGTAGCGGGGTGCACAGATACGCAGTATTTT.

J is TRBJ2-7 and V is TRBV19; 12 bases agree with TRBD2. Germline V gives CDR1 LNHDA, CDR2 SQIVND (reference sequence). This CDR3 spans 15 amino acids. Unmatched junction bases numbered 6, after V lost 3 bases and J lost 6 bases. CDR3 sequence (DNA): TGTGCCAGTAGTATCTGGCTAGCGGGAGGGGGCGAGCAGTACTTC. Translated, it gives CASSIWLAGGGEQYF.

The rearrangement uses TRBV27 and TRBJ2-3, with TRBD2 matching over 7 bases. V was pared by 5 bases and J by 0 bases, with 8 bases of the junction left unmatched. Germline assignment: CDR1 MNHEY and CDR2 SMNVEV (reference sequence). The CDR3 totals 16 residues. CDR3 region: CASSPQTSASTDTQYF. The CDR3 DNA sequence: TGTGCCAGCAGTCCACAAACTAGCGCGAGCACAGATACGCAGTATTTT.

This rearrangement joins TRBV11-2 to TRBJ2-3; 7 bases map to TRBD2. The germline gives CDR1 SGHAT, CDR2 FQNNGV. CDR3 size: 16 residues. V gave up 5 bases and J gave up 2 bases; unmatched junction bases: 10. Here the CDR3 reads CASSPFWGLNTDTQYF. CDR3 nucleotides: TGTGCCAGCAGCCCCTTCTGGGGACTAAACACAGATACGCAGTATTTT.

The rearrangement joins TRBV6-4 to TRBJ2-1, with 7 bases aligning to TRBD2. This CDR3 has 11 amino acids. J gave up 8 bases and V 11 bases, and 6 bases lay outside the gene matches. Germline loops: CDR1 MRHNA, CDR2 SNTAGT. The CDR3 DNA reads as TGTGCCGAGGGACTATTCTATGAGCAGTTCTTC. Amino acids: CAEGLFYEQFF.

The chain uses TRBV6-5 and TRBJ1-1; 10 bases agree with TRBD1. The CDR3 runs 15 residues. Germline V gene sequence: CDR1 MNHEY, CDR2 SVGAGI. The J segment lost 2 bases and the V segment lost 5 bases, leaving 5 bases of the junction unmatched. The CDR3 sequence: CASSPGQGTNTEAFF. In DNA form, the CDR3 reads TGTGCCAGCAGTCCGGGACAGGGGACAAACACTGAAGCTTTCTTT.

The rearrangement uses TRBV4-3 and TRBJ2-3, with TRBD1 matching 10 bases. Germline assignment: CDR1 LGHNA and CDR2 YSLEER. The CDR3 spans 19 residues. With 5 bases clipped from V and 4 bases from J, the junction kept 18 bases outside the gene matches. The CDR3 DNA sequence: TGCGCCAGCAGCTATTCCTGGATTGATAGGACAGGGGGGCCAGATACGCAGTATTTT. Translation gives CASSYSWIDRTGGPDTQYF.

The chain is built from TRBV5-4 and TRBJ2-5; the D gene is possibly TRBD2 (7 bases). CDR1 SGHNT and CDR2 YYREEE come from the germline V gene (reference sequence). The CDR3 spans 15 residues. The germline V and J ends were trimmed by 5 bases and 1 base, with 15 bases remaining between them. The CDR3 loop reads CASRPRGGVQETQYF. The CDR3, as DNA: TGTGCCAGCAGGCCACGCGGGGGCGTCCAAGAGACCCAGTACTTC.

This chain joins TRBV28 and TRBJ1-2; 7 bases are shared with TRBD1. V trimming: 6 bases; J trimming: 7 bases; junction bases outside the gene matches: 14. The CDR3 is 15 residues long. The germline V gene encodes CDR1 MDHEN and CDR2 SYDVKM. DNA for the CDR3: TGTGCCAGCAGACCCCAGTTTGAGGGGGCGCTTGGCTACACCTTC. Translating it yields CASRPQFEGALGYTF.

This chain joins TRBV11-2 and TRBJ2-3; 7 bases are a match to TRBD1. This CDR3 has 15 residues. V lost 5 bases to trimming and J lost 2 bases; unmatched junction nucleotides: 7. Germline V gives CDR1 SGHAT, CDR2 FQNNGV. The CDR3 region has the DNA TGTGCCAGCAGCCCCAGGGGGTCAACCACAGATACGCAGTATTTT. This translates into CASSPRGSTTDTQYF.